The table lists the clone carrying this T cell receptor (beta chain) with a few counts. The antigen remains undetermined. This specimen comes from a study of human T cells and chemical hapten exposure. Whole-study results and caveats: Controls formed significantly fewer large CDR3 similarity clusters than expanded TCRs did.

The CDR3 totals 15 residues. Trimming stripped 1 base from V and 2 bases from J, with 9 bases between. Germline CDR1 reads LGHNA; CDR2 reads YNFKEQ. Documented time point: patch test 1, 2 weeks after DPC sensitization. The sample's treatment: therapeutic diphenylcyclopropenone sensitization with weekly scalp DPC. TCRdb reprocessed the RACE reads via MiXCR and lists one record per CDR3 protein. The table includes about 380,000 distinct CDR3 sequences, 4.8% detected once. The sequence derives from a woman aged 50 to 60 with alopecia areata. Some clones in this sample may be carry-over from other donors' samples. The rearrangement uses TRBV4-2 and TRBJ1-5; D is possibly TRBD1 (5 bases). The sample in question was whole blood, obtained in connection with sensitization to the hapten diphenylcyclopropenone (DPC). For the CDR3, the DNA is TGTGCCAGCAGCCAAGGCGGAGGGGGCAATCAGCCCCAGCATTTT. This codes for CASSQGGGGNQPQHF.